The rows below give T cell receptor beta chains drawn from one sample of a study of blood T cells in healthy people across ages. TCRdb used MiXCR to reprocess the 5' RACE reads, holding one entry per CDR3 protein. Seen here are about 1.8 million distinct CDR3 sequences, around half observed once, and the top ten hold over 2%. The sample taken for sequencing was blood. Receptors were obtained from a woman in her forties in good health. Both conserved end residues are part of each CDR3. The D gene is left open where the match is weak. Expanded clones get a size class; other rows say once, few or many, or leave the size out.

TRBJ1-2 . . TRBV20-1 TGCAGTGCTAGAGTCGGGGCAGGGGCTCGTGGCTACACCTTC CSARVGAGARGYTF
TRBJ2-5 . TRBD2 TRBV11-3 TGTGCCAGCAGCTGGGGAGGGCGCCCAGAAGATGAGCAGTACTTC CASSWGGRPEDEQYF
TRBJ2-7 . . TRBV12-3/TRBV12-4 TGTGCCAGCAGTTCGGACAGTATACAAGAGATCCAGTACTTC CASSSDSIQEIQYF
TRBJ2-1 few . TRBV11-2 TGTGCCAGCAGCTTAAGGTTAGCCGCGGGGCCGAACAATGAGCAGTTCTTC CASSLRLAAGPNNEQFF
TRBJ2-5 . TRBD2 TRBV7-2 TGTGCCAGCAGCCTACAAAGCGGGGTTCGGCAGTACTTC CASSLQSGVRQYF
TRBJ2-7 few . TRBV6-2/TRBV6-3 TGTGCCAGCAGTTCCCCGGGCTCCGATGAGCAGTACTTC CASSSPGSDEQYF
TRBJ1-1 . TRBD1 TRBV20-1 TGCAGTGCCGCCGGGACAGGGTCGGTCACTGAAGCTTTCTTT CSAAGTGSVTEAFF
TRBJ2-7 . . TRBV9 TGTGCCAGCAGCGTAGGCGGAGCCCCGGCCGAGCAGTACTTC CASSVGGAPAEQYF
TRBJ2-7 . . TRBV6-2/TRBV6-3 TGTGCCAGCAGTTACTCGTCCCGCGCGTTATACTCCGAGCAGTACTTC CASSYSSRALYSEQYF
TRBJ2-3 . . TRBV12-3/TRBV12-4 TGTGCCAGCAGTTGGTATCAGACAGGGAGGTCGGATACGCAGTATTTT CASSWYQTGRSDTQYF
TRBJ2-1 few . TRBV9 TGTGCCAGCAGCGTAGGGAGTGAGCAGTTCTTC CASSVGSEQFF
TRBJ2-1 few . TRBV6-5 TGTGCCAGCAGTTACTCGGAGGGAGACCCCTTCAATGAGCAGTTCTTC CASSYSEGDPFNEQFF
TRBJ2-3 few . TRBV2 TGTGCCAGCAGTGAAAACCCAGGGGAAGATACGCAGTATTTT CASSENPGEDTQYF
TRBJ1-6 few TRBD1 TRBV6-2/TRBV6-3 TGTGCCAGCAGTACCCACGACAGGGATAATTCACCCCTCCACTTT CASSTHDRDNSPLHF
TRBJ2-7 few . TRBV3-1 TGTGCCAGCAGCCAAGAAGCCGTACTTGTCTACGAGCAGTACTTC CASSQEAVLVYEQYF
TRBJ1-2 few TRBD1 TRBV4-2 TGTGCCAGCAGCCAAAAAGGACAGGCCTCCCATGGCTACACCTTC CASSQKGQASHGYTF
TRBJ1-5 . . TRBV4-2 TGTGCCAGCTCTGAGAGAGGACAAACCAATCAGCCCCAGCATTTT CASSERGQTNQPQHF
TRBJ2-7 . . TRBV5-6 TGTGCCAGCACCTCCACGGGGCTAGCGACCTCCTACGAGCAGTACTTC CASTSTGLATSYEQYF
TRBJ2-5 many TRBD2 TRBV28 TGTGCCAGCAGCCTGCGGACTAGCGCGAGTGGGTTAGAGACCCAGTACTTC CASSLRTSASGLETQYF
TRBJ2-5 . . TRBV6-1 TGTGCCAGCAGTGAAGGGACATTTCAAGAGACCCAGTACTTC CASSEGTFQETQYF
TRBJ1-5 . . TRBV7-2 TGTGCCTGCAGCTTAAACAGGGATTATAATCAGCCCCAGCATTTT CACSLNRDYNQPQHF
TRBJ2-3 few . TRBV28 TGTGCCAGCAGTATATGGACAGTAGATACGCAGTATTTT CASSIWTVDTQYF
TRBJ1-5 . . TRBV12-3/TRBV12-4 TGTGCCAGCAGTCGCAGGGGAAGAAGTCAGCCCCAGCATTTT CASSRRGRSQPQHF
TRBJ2-1 . TRBD1 TRBV18 TGTGCCAGCTCACCAGGGACAGAGGAGTACAATGAGCAGTTCTTC CASSPGTEEYNEQFF
TRBJ2-6 once . TRBV5-6 TGTGCCAGCAGCTTAGACAGAAAACTTAACTCTGGGGCCAACGTCCTGACTTTC CASSLDRKLNSGANVLTF
TRBJ2-3 few . TRBV15 TGTGCCACCAGCATTAGACACGGTGGTACGCAGTATTTT CATSIRHGGTQYF
TRBJ1-2 few TRBD1 TRBV18 TGTGCCAGCTCACCAGGGACAGGGCCCTTCTATGGCTACACCTTC CASSPGTGPFYGYTF
TRBJ2-5 few TRBD2 TRBV6-2/TRBV6-3 TGTGCCAGCAGTTACTCTCTCTCAGCGGGGGCACAAGAGACCCAGTACTTC CASSYSLSAGAQETQYF
TRBJ2-5 . . TRBV7-9 TGTGCCAGCAGCTCGTACAGGGAAGAGACCCAGTACTTC CASSSYREETQYF
TRBJ1-5 . TRBD1 TRBV7-2 TGTGCCAGCAGCTTCATGGGACAGGGAAGGACACAGCCCCAGCATTTT CASSFMGQGRTQPQHF
TRBJ2-7 . TRBD2 TRBV28 TGTGCCAGCAGTGAGCCAGCGGGGGTCGAGCAGTACTTC CASSEPAGVEQYF
TRBJ1-6 few TRBD1 TRBV6-2/TRBV6-3 TGTGCCAGCGCCAAGACAGGGGTTTATAATTCACCCCTCCACTTT CASAKTGVYNSPLHF
TRBJ2-7 once . TRBV7-6 TGTGCCAGCAGCTTAACAGCAAAACCCTACGAGCAGTACTTC CASSLTAKPYEQYF